The T cell receptor beta chain described here comes from a study of shared clonotypes between healthy human individuals (dated by TCRdb to the early 2020s). With regard to the full study: A few men and two women, aged 18 to 49 years, made up the cohort. For each donor, CD4 naive and CD4 memory were each given three plates, CD8 naive was given two plates, and CD8 memory was given one plate. To estimate repertoire size and how much clonotypes are shared between individuals, the study performed deep sequencing of blood TCR repertoires from five healthy adults. Different laboratories and diverse techniques were used to prepare libraries and sequence TCR repertoires, to increase sequencing depth and limit assay-specific biases. Per donor, leukapheresis produced somewhere between about 0.8 and 9 billion PBMCs. General findings and caveats noted by the study authors: Even with the large sequencing depth, rarefaction of the sorted-subset datasets indicated that sequencing was incomplete. Across a handful of donors, 5% to 6% of naive CD4, 3% to 3.5% of naive CD8, 2.3% of memory CD4, and approximately 0.4% of memory CD8 clonotypes were shared. The small number of donors limited the genetic and exposure-history diversity represented. Pairwise subsampling indicated that sequencing depth was expected to affect the degree of clonotype sharing among donors. Compared with non-shared clonotypes, the clonotypes found in all four sorted-subset donors had higher generation probabilities. Sampling was restricted to blood, and TCR repertoires in tissues likely differ from the TCR repertoires found in blood. Naive subsets generally had larger estimated clonotype richness than memory subsets did.

The CDR3, from cysteine to phenylalanine, totals 14 residues. Here the CDR3 DNA is all that survives: 42 bases in frame from base 1. Trimming removed 2 bases from V and 3 bases from J, leaving 11 bases between the germline ends. In the germline V gene, CDR1 corresponds to MNHEY and CDR2 to SVGAGI. Points on this clone: The specificity of this receptor is unknown. No base quality information exists; no much larger clone differs at one position.

Using the deep immunoSEQ assay, multiplex PCR amplified TCR CDR3 regions from genomic DNA. For each cell subset, the extracted genomic DNA was distributed evenly across all wells of several immunoSEQ 96-well plates, and each plate served as one replicate. For sorted subsets, approximately 190 ng genomic DNA, equal to 30,000 or so T cell genomes, was loaded into each replicate PCR. The purified libraries were quantified using a Qubit 3.0 fluorometer, sized with a Bioanalyzer 2100, and then quantified again using the KAPA Library Quantification kit. Every immunoSEQ 96-well plate was sequenced on a separate single-read 150-cycle Illumina NextSeq 550 flow cell. Per the original workflow: Because only junctional sequences without quality scores were contained in the immunoSEQ output, filtering matching that applied to full-length reads could not be performed. To assign V/J genes and CDR3, sequences were annotated against IMGT germline references using PyIR, a Python wrapper for IgBLAST v1.9. Any read was removed if the V/J assignment was weak (E-value above 1e-6), the CDR3 was missing, or the read contained stop codons, out-of-frame junctions, or ambiguous translated residues. V3J clonotypes were defined as sequences sharing an identical inferred V gene, J gene, and CDR3 amino acid sequence. The percentage overlap between two repertoires was calculated by dividing the number of shared unique clonotypes by the size of the smaller repertoire. Richness of each repertoire was evaluated using RTK rarefaction, the Chao1 estimator, and Recon v2.1 estimates of unobserved clonotypes. Generation probabilities for all TCRbeta clonotypes obtained by the gDNA method from four donors were computed using OLGA. TCRdb took over this immuneACCESS table, retaining in-frame rearrangements with V and J assigned. Such tables are incomplete; in checked studies, under half of the missing clones stem from an unresolved V gene, and the remainder is unexplained. For V, J and clone size, that table is used; D and trimming come from the DNA. Recorded for this sample are over 2 million clones; 85% to 95% of them occurred a single time. The top ten clones comprise approximately 1.2% of the sample.

CD8 naive samples were CD45RO-negative cells positively selected for CCR7, giving a CD45RA+CCR7+ population that excluded TemRA cells. Healthy HIV-negative adults with no recently reported acute infections or vaccinations were included as donors. Every donor was a Caucasian adult residing in Nashville, Tennessee, USA. After blood collection by leukapheresis, PBMCs were isolated using Ficoll-Histopaque density gradient centrifugation and then cryopreserved in the vapor phase of liquid nitrogen. Analytical flow cytometry was used to check the purity and quantity of each magnetically sorted T cell population. Genomic DNA was isolated from every sorted fraction and measured by UV absorbance on a Nanodrop 2000c.

The chain is made from TRBV6-5 and TRBJ2-7, with the D gene call left open. Sequencing input: naive CD8+ T cells sorted from blood. This specimen's cell subset or site label, per the study, means: CD45RA+CCR7+. The clonotype was recovered from a man younger than 35 in good health. The encoded CDR3 is CASSYTGRVYEQYF. DNA sequence: TGTGCCAGCAGTTACACCGGACGGGTCTACGAGCAGTACTTC.